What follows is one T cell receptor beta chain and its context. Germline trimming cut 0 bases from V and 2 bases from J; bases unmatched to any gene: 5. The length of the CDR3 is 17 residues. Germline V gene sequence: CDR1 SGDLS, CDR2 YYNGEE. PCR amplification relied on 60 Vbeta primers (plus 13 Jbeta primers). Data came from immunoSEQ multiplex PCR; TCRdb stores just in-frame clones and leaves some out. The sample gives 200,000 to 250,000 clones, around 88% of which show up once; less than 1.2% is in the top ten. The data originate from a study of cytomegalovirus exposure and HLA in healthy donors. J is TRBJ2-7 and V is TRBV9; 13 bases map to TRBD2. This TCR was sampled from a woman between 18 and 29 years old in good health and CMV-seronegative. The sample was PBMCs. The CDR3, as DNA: TGTGCCAGCAGCGTAGAAGGACTAGCGGGGGACACCTACGAGCAGTACTTC. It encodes CASSVEGLAGDTYEQYF.